This is a list of T cell receptor beta chains from one sample in a study of Ad26.COV2.S vaccination and SARS-CoV-2 variants. Sequencing was performed with immunoSEQ multiplex PCR; in TCRdb, only in-frame clones are kept and a portion is missing. The sample includes about 680,000 clones, 89% of them seen just once. Sequenced material: peripheral blood, taken in a trial of Ad26.COV2.S vaccine versus placebo. Every receptor here comes from a person between 18 and 65 years old who received the Ad26.COV2.S COVID-19 vaccine or a placebo. Each CDR3 is given with its conserved first and last residue. A D gene is named only where the DNA matches it firmly. Clone sizes are given selectively: once, few, many, or a class where the clone is expanded.

j_call: TRBJ2-7
clone_size: .
d_call: .
v_call: TRBV18
cdr3_nt: TGTGCCAGCTCACCAAGGACAGCCTCCTACGAGCAGTACTTC
cdr3_aa: CASSPRTASYEQYF

j_call: TRBJ2-7
clone_size: once
d_call: TRBD1
v_call: TRBV7-9
cdr3_nt: TGTGCCAGCAGCTACACAGGGGGTGCTGCCTACGAGCAGTACTTC
cdr3_aa: CASSYTGGAAYEQYF

j_call: TRBJ2-2
clone_size: .
d_call: TRBD1
v_call: TRBV10-3
cdr3_nt: TGTGCCATCCAGGGGGGACAGGAGAACACCGGGGAGCTGTTTTTT
cdr3_aa: CAIQGGQENTGELFF

j_call: TRBJ2-7
clone_size: .
d_call: .
v_call: TRBV3-1/TRBV3-2
cdr3_nt: TGTGCCAGCAGCCAAGACACGGTCTCTTCCGAGCAGTACTTC
cdr3_aa: CASSQDTVSSEQYF

j_call: TRBJ2-5
clone_size: .
d_call: .
v_call: TRBV5-1
cdr3_nt: TGCGCTAGCAGCTTGGGGGCAGGGGTGGAGACCCAGTACTTC
cdr3_aa: CASSLGAGVETQYF

j_call: TRBJ2-3
clone_size: .
d_call: .
v_call: TRBV7-9
cdr3_nt: TGTGCCAGCACCGAAGGGGTACGGGATACGCAGTATTTT
cdr3_aa: CASTEGVRDTQYF

j_call: TRBJ1-1
clone_size: .
d_call: .
v_call: TRBV5-1
cdr3_nt: TGCGCCAGCAGCTTTGGGGGGGACGTGAACACTGAAGCTTTCTTT
cdr3_aa: CASSFGGDVNTEAFF

j_call: TRBJ1-5
clone_size: .
d_call: .
v_call: TRBV5-1
cdr3_nt: TGCGCCAGCAGCCCGGACTCGGCAGACAATCAGCCCCAGCATTTT
cdr3_aa: CASSPDSADNQPQHF

j_call: TRBJ1-4
clone_size: .
d_call: .
v_call: TRBV15
cdr3_nt: TGTGCCACCAGCAGAGATCTAGGAGCGGGTGAAAAACTGTTTTTT
cdr3_aa: CATSRDLGAGEKLFF

j_call: TRBJ1-1
clone_size: once
d_call: .
v_call: TRBV2
cdr3_nt: TGTGCCAGCAGGGAGGTGGCCACGGCTGAAGCTTTCTTT
cdr3_aa: CASREVATAEAFF

j_call: TRBJ1-5
clone_size: .
d_call: .
v_call: TRBV12-3/TRBV12-4
cdr3_nt: TGTGCCAGCAGTTTAGGGGACACCCGGACGCATTTT
cdr3_aa: CASSLGDTRTHF

j_call: TRBJ2-7
clone_size: .
d_call: .
v_call: TRBV5-1
cdr3_nt: TGCGCCAGCAGCCGCACGGATTCCTACGAGCAGTACTTC
cdr3_aa: CASSRTDSYEQYF

j_call: TRBJ1-1
clone_size: .
d_call: TRBD1
v_call: TRBV9
cdr3_nt: TGTGCCAGCAGCGAGACAGGGCTGAACACTGAAGCTTTCTTT
cdr3_aa: CASSETGLNTEAFF

j_call: TRBJ1-1
clone_size: .
d_call: .
v_call: TRBV27
cdr3_nt: TGTGCCAGCAGTTTGAAGGGAGGCACTGAAGCTTTCTTT
cdr3_aa: CASSLKGGTEAFF

j_call: TRBJ2-7
clone_size: .
d_call: TRBD2
v_call: TRBV6-5
cdr3_nt: TGTGCCAGCGCTTCTAGCGGGATGACCTACGAGCAGTACTTC
cdr3_aa: CASASSGMTYEQYF

j_call: TRBJ1-5
clone_size: .
d_call: .
v_call: TRBV6-5
cdr3_nt: TGTGCCAGCAAGTCCGGGACGCACAATCAGCCCCAGCATTTT
cdr3_aa: CASKSGTHNQPQHF

j_call: TRBJ1-6
clone_size: .
d_call: .
v_call: TRBV3-1/TRBV3-2
cdr3_nt: TGTGCCAGCAGCCAAGCCTCAAATTCACCCCTCCACTTT
cdr3_aa: CASSQASNSPLHF

j_call: TRBJ2-6
clone_size: .
d_call: TRBD1
v_call: TRBV9
cdr3_nt: TGTGCCAGCACCCCACTCCCCGGGACAGGGAGCTCTGGGGCCAACGTCCTGACTTTC
cdr3_aa: CASTPLPGTGSSGANVLTF

j_call: TRBJ1-1
clone_size: .
d_call: .
v_call: TRBV24-1
cdr3_nt: TGTGCCACCAAAGGGGGTCGGAACACTGAAGCTTTCTTT
cdr3_aa: CATKGGRNTEAFF

j_call: TRBJ2-3
clone_size: .
d_call: .
v_call: TRBV7-2
cdr3_nt: TGTGCCAGCAGCCCCGGGACCGCCCGGGGCCCAGATACGCAGTATTTT
cdr3_aa: CASSPGTARGPDTQYF

j_call: TRBJ2-1
clone_size: .
d_call: .
v_call: TRBV3-1/TRBV3-2
cdr3_nt: TGTGCCAGCAGCCATCCCGACCCGGCCTCCGAGCAGTTCTTC
cdr3_aa: CASSHPDPASEQFF

j_call: TRBJ1-2
clone_size: .
d_call: .
v_call: TRBV9
cdr3_nt: TGTGCCAGCAGCGTAGGCCGTGAGAGCGGCTACACCTTC
cdr3_aa: CASSVGRESGYTF

j_call: TRBJ1-4
clone_size: .
d_call: .
v_call: TRBV5-6
cdr3_nt: TGTGCCAGCAGCCCACGAGCGGGGAGGTACGAAAAACTGTTTTTT
cdr3_aa: CASSPRAGRYEKLFF

j_call: TRBJ1-2
clone_size: once
d_call: .
v_call: TRBV19
cdr3_nt: TGTGCCAGTAGTTCGGACATCGTCTATGGCTACACCTTC
cdr3_aa: CASSSDIVYGYTF

j_call: TRBJ2-5
clone_size: .
d_call: .
v_call: TRBV2
cdr3_nt: TGTGCCAGCAAAATGCGCACAAACCGAGAGACCCAGTACTTC
cdr3_aa: CASKMRTNRETQYF

j_call: TRBJ2-1
clone_size: .
d_call: .
v_call: TRBV30
cdr3_nt: TGTGCCTGGGGGAGGGGGGGCGAGGAGTTCTTC
cdr3_aa: CAWGRGGEEFF

j_call: TRBJ2-7
clone_size: .
d_call: TRBD1
v_call: TRBV5-1
cdr3_nt: TGCGCCAGCAGCCCCACCGGGACAGACTCCTACGAGCAGTACTTC
cdr3_aa: CASSPTGTDSYEQYF

j_call: TRBJ2-1
clone_size: once
d_call: TRBD2
v_call: TRBV19
cdr3_nt: TGTGCCAGTAGGGGTAGCGGGGGCAGCTCCTACAATGAGCAGTTCTTC
cdr3_aa: CASRGSGGSSYNEQFF

j_call: TRBJ2-1
clone_size: .
d_call: .
v_call: TRBV9
cdr3_nt: TGTGCCAGCAGCGTAGATGGTAGGGAGCAGTTCTTC
cdr3_aa: CASSVDGREQFF

j_call: TRBJ1-2
clone_size: .
d_call: .
v_call: TRBV13
cdr3_nt: TGTGCCAGCAGCATACTACAGGGAAACTACACCTTC
cdr3_aa: CASSILQGNYTF

j_call: TRBJ2-7
clone_size: .
d_call: .
v_call: TRBV5-1
cdr3_nt: TGCGCCAGCAGCTTGGCTAACTCCTACGAGCAGTACTTC
cdr3_aa: CASSLANSYEQYF

j_call: TRBJ1-6
clone_size: .
d_call: .
v_call: TRBV18
cdr3_nt: TGTGCCAGCTCACTTCAGGGTATTCCACCCCTCCACTTT
cdr3_aa: CASSLQGIPPLHF

j_call: TRBJ2-6
clone_size: few
d_call: TRBD2
v_call: TRBV3-1/TRBV3-2
cdr3_nt: TGTGCCAGCAGCCACAGCGGGAGAATCTCTGGGGCCAACGTCCTGACTTTC
cdr3_aa: CASSHSGRISGANVLTF

j_call: TRBJ2-7
clone_size: .
d_call: TRBD1
v_call: TRBV19
cdr3_nt: TGTGCCAGTAGTATATCAGGGGGCGCGGGCGAGCAGTACTTC
cdr3_aa: CASSISGGAGEQYF

j_call: TRBJ2-3
clone_size: .
d_call: .
v_call: TRBV6-1
cdr3_nt: TGTGCCAGCAGTGAATTTCGGACGCAGTATTTT
cdr3_aa: CASSEFRTQYF

j_call: TRBJ2-6
clone_size: once
d_call: .
v_call: TRBV19
cdr3_nt: TGTGCCAGTAGTATTGGGGCCTCTGGGGCCAACGTCCTGACTTTC
cdr3_aa: CASSIGASGANVLTF

j_call: TRBJ2-3
clone_size: .
d_call: .
v_call: TRBV6-5
cdr3_nt: TGTGCCAGCAGCCAAGTCATAGAAGGCACAGATACGCAGTATTTT
cdr3_aa: CASSQVIEGTDTQYF

j_call: TRBJ1-4
clone_size: once
d_call: .
v_call: TRBV6-6
cdr3_nt: TGTGCCAGCAGTACCCCGTCAACTAATGAAAAACTGTTTTTT
cdr3_aa: CASSTPSTNEKLFF

j_call: TRBJ2-1
clone_size: .
d_call: .
v_call: TRBV7-9
cdr3_nt: TGTGCCAGCAGCGGTTTCTATGAGCAGTTCTTC
cdr3_aa: CASSGFYEQFF

j_call: TRBJ1-4
clone_size: .
d_call: .
v_call: TRBV7-2
cdr3_nt: TGTGCCAGCAGCCCAACCGGGACCGCAACTAATGAAAAACTGTTTTTT
cdr3_aa: CASSPTGTATNEKLFF

j_call: TRBJ2-2
clone_size: .
d_call: .
v_call: TRBV19
cdr3_nt: TGTGCCAGTAGTATCTACGGGGGAGACACCGGGGAGCTGTTTTTT
cdr3_aa: CASSIYGGDTGELFF

j_call: TRBJ2-7
clone_size: .
d_call: .
v_call: TRBV27
cdr3_nt: TGTGCCAGCAGTGAAATAGGGGTTACGACGCAGTACTTC
cdr3_aa: CASSEIGVTTQYF

j_call: TRBJ1-3
clone_size: .
d_call: .
v_call: TRBV5-6
cdr3_nt: TGTGCCAGCAGCTTGACCATGGGCTCTGGAAACACCATATATTTT
cdr3_aa: CASSLTMGSGNTIYF

j_call: TRBJ1-3
clone_size: .
d_call: .
v_call: TRBV5-1
cdr3_nt: TGCGCCAGCAGCCCGGCGGTACTCTCTGGAAACACCATATATTTT
cdr3_aa: CASSPAVLSGNTIYF

j_call: TRBJ2-7
clone_size: .
d_call: .
v_call: TRBV7-8
cdr3_nt: TGTGCCAGCAGCTTAGGCAGGGTAGACGAGCAGTACTTC
cdr3_aa: CASSLGRVDEQYF

j_call: TRBJ2-5
clone_size: .
d_call: TRBD1
v_call: TRBV9
cdr3_nt: TGTGCCAGCAGTGGCGGACAGGGGGCGGGAGAGACCCAGTACTTC
cdr3_aa: CASSGGQGAGETQYF

j_call: TRBJ2-3
clone_size: .
d_call: TRBD2
v_call: TRBV5-1
cdr3_nt: TGCGCCAGCAGCTTGGTTGCGGGGGGCCCCACAGATACGCAGTATTTT
cdr3_aa: CASSLVAGGPTDTQYF

j_call: TRBJ2-7
clone_size: .
d_call: TRBD2
v_call: TRBV6-1
cdr3_nt: TGTGCCAGCAGTGAGTGGGGGACTAGCGCGTACGAGCAGTACTTC
cdr3_aa: CASSEWGTSAYEQYF

j_call: TRBJ1-1
clone_size: few
d_call: .
v_call: TRBV5-1
cdr3_nt: TGCGCCAGCAGCTTGGGAACAGGGAACACTGAAGCTTTCTTT
cdr3_aa: CASSLGTGNTEAFF

j_call: TRBJ1-5
clone_size: once
d_call: .
v_call: TRBV5-4
cdr3_nt: TGTGCCAGCAGCTGGACTACAGGGAGAATGGGTAATCAGCCCCAGCATTTT
cdr3_aa: CASSWTTGRMGNQPQHF

j_call: TRBJ2-5
clone_size: .
d_call: TRBD2
v_call: TRBV5-1
cdr3_nt: TGCGCCAGCAGCTTGCTAGCGGGGGGCCTCCGGGAGACCCAGTACTTC
cdr3_aa: CASSLLAGGLRETQYF